Included here is one TCR beta chain sequence, with context. CDR1 MNHNY and CDR2 SVGAGI come from the germline V gene (reference sequence). The CDR3 loop spans 12 amino acids. V dropped 4 bases and J dropped 0 bases, with 3 bases sitting between them. These data come from a study of cytomegalovirus exposure and HLA in healthy donors. Vbeta (60) and Jbeta (13) primers were used in the PCR. Clones were read by immunoSEQ multiplex PCR, and TCRdb kept only the in-frame ones, dropping some. This sample's table has over 100,000 clones. The chain combines TRBV6-6 with TRBJ1-2; no definite D call. Sequenced material: PBMCs. This TCR was sampled from a man aged 35 to 55 in good health and CMV-seropositive. The chain's CDR3 is CASSSTNYGYTF. CDR3 coding DNA: TGTGCCAGCAGTTCCACTAACTATGGCTACACCTTC.